One and the same sample provided the 22 T cell receptor beta chains below, sequenced in a study of early T cells in non-severe SARS-CoV-2 infection. A single record per CDR3 protein comes from TCRdb applying MiXCR to the 5' RACE reads. The table records 20,000 to 25,000 distinct CDR3 sequences, under 5.5% of them present only once. The sample consisted of whole blood. The receptors were gathered from an adult who was a healthcare worker with PCR-confirmed SARS-CoV-2 infection or an uninfected control (not recorded which).

The gene calls are TRBV28 and TRBJ2-1, with D unresolved. Trimming took off 4 bases at V and 7 bases at J, with 5 bases between the two ends. There are 11 residues in the CDR3. In germline, CDR1 is MDHEN, CDR2 SYDVKM. The CDR3 DNA is TGTGCCAGCAGTTCCCCGAATGAGCAGTTCTTC. The encoded protein is CASSSPNEQFF.

The table lists this clonotype with a few counts. The V call is TRBV5-1, the J call TRBJ1-2, with 8 bases matching TRBD1. Germline CDR1 and CDR2: SGHRS and YFSETQ. V was pared by 4 bases and J by 0 bases, with 2 bases of the junction left unmatched. This CDR3 contains 14 residues. The CDR3 loop is CASSTGQANYGYTF. DNA of the CDR3: TGCGCCAGCAGCACGGGACAGGCTAACTATGGCTACACCTTC.

This clonotype was seen at least ten times. This rearrangement joins TRBV20-1 to TRBJ2-3; TRBD2 matches 10 bases. This CDR3 is built from 17 residues. V lost 8 bases to trimming and J lost 4 bases; unmatched junction nucleotides: 18. CDR1 and CDR2 (germline): DFQATT, SNEGSKA (reference sequence). CDR3 nucleotides: TGCAGTACCCCTGCTAGATCTAGCGGGAGTGTCCCAGATACGCAGTATTTT. Translated, it gives CSTPARSSGSVPDTQYF.

This clonotype has ten or more counts. The V gene is TRBV24-1, the J gene TRBJ2-1; 12 positions match TRBD2. The CDR3 consists of 17 residues. Trimming removed 3 bases from V and 2 bases from J; junction bases left unmatched: 4. Germline CDR1 and CDR2: KGHDR and SFDVKD. CDR3 nucleotide sequence: TGTGCCACCAGTGATAGACTAGCGGGAGATCCCTACAATGAGCAGTTCTTC. It specifies CATSDRLAGDPYNEQFF.

This clonotype occurred many times. This chain links TRBV2 with TRBJ1-2; 7 bases are shared with TRBD1. There are 12 residues in the CDR3. Germline loops: CDR1 SNHLY, CDR2 FYNNEI. The V and J ends lost 4 bases and 8 bases, in that order; junction bases with no gene match: 4. The DNA for the CDR3 is TGTGCCAGCAGTGGACAGGGACGCGGCTACACCTTC. This encodes CASSGQGRGYTF.

This clonotype was detected ten times or more. The chain carries TRBV7-2 and TRBJ2-7; D perhaps matches TRBD1 (5 bases). Looked up from germline, CDR1 is SGHTA and CDR2 is FQGNSA. The CDR3 sequence is 11 residues long. Trimming cost V 5 bases and J 9 bases, with 11 bases left between them. CDR3 in DNA: TGTGCCAGCAGCAGCAGGGAAGGGCAGTACTTC. Amino acid sequence: CASSSREGQYF.

This clonotype was seen ten or more times. The chain employs TRBV7-2 and TRBJ1-5; D may be TRBD1 (5 bases). Germline loops: CDR1 SGHTA, CDR2 FQGNSA. V lost 5 bases, J lost 7 bases, and 9 bases lay in between. This CDR3 is 12 amino acids long. Here the CDR3 reads CASSHWGQPQHF. The CDR3 DNA reads as TGTGCCAGCAGCCATTGGGGGCAGCCCCAGCATTTT.

This clonotype was seen repeatedly, ten times or more. This chain uses TRBV28 with TRBJ1-3, with a possible D match to TRBD1 (5 bases). V dropped 0 bases and J dropped 5 bases, with 11 bases sitting between them. Germline CDR1 MDHEN, CDR2 SYDVKM. The CDR3 covers 15 residues. CDR3 region: CASSLWAGGRNTIYF. CDR3 sequence (DNA): TGTGCCAGCAGTTTATGGGCGGGGGGAAGAAACACCATATATTTT. Full variable domain (outside the CDR3, taken from reference TRBV28 and TRBJ1-3): DVKVTQSSRYLVKRTGEKVFLECVQDMDHENMFWYRQDPGLGLRLIYFSYDVKMKEKGDIPEGYSVSREKKERFSLILESASTNQTSMYLCASSLWAGGRNTIYFGEGSWLTVV.

This clonotype occurred many times. The V gene is TRBV20-1, the J gene TRBJ2-1; tentative D call: TRBD2 (6 bases). The V gene lost 4 bases and the J gene lost 6 bases, with 13 bases spanning the gap. This CDR3 contains 13 residues. Germline V CDR1 and CDR2: DFQATT, SNEGSKA (reference sequence). CDR3 coding DNA: TGCAGTGCTACCAGTACTAGCTCCAATGAGCAGTTCTTC. Protein: CSATSTSSNEQFF.

In its sample, this clonotype was seen a few times. This chain links TRBV20-1 with TRBJ2-7, with TRBD1 as a possible D gene (6 bases). The CDR3 extends over 15 amino acids. Looked up from germline, CDR1 is DFQATT and CDR2 is SNEGSKA (reference sequence). Trimming pared 1 base from V and 4 bases from J, leaving 17 bases between. The DNA for the CDR3 is TGCAGTGCTAGAGCTGGACAGCTATTGGGGTACGAGCAGTACTTC. This sequence encodes CSARAGQLLGYEQYF.

This clonotype appeared many times. The chain has TRBV5-1 and TRBJ2-2; tentatively, D is TRBD1 or TRBD2 (5 bases each). Germline V gene data show CDR1 as SGHRS and CDR2 as YFSETQ. Trimming left V 4 bases short and J 4 bases short, with 8 bases between. The CDR3 is 13 amino acids. CDR3 DNA: TGCGCCAGCAGCAGGGACGGCACCGGGGAGCTGTTTTTT. Amino acids: CASSRDGTGELFF.

This clonotype came up many times. The rearrangement joins TRBV19 to TRBJ2-2, with D perhaps assigned TRBD1 or TRBD2 (5 bases each). Germline lookup yields CDR1 LNHDA and CDR2 SQIVND (reference sequence). Trimming stripped 4 bases from V and 4 bases from J, with 10 bases between. The CDR3 has 14 amino acids. The CDR3 protein is CASSTGTLTGELFF. The CDR3 region has the DNA TGTGCCAGTAGTACGGGGACGCTCACCGGGGAGCTGTTTTTT.

This clonotype was seen ten or more times. This sequence joins TRBV29-1 and TRBJ2-3; a weak D match, TRBD2 (6 bases). The CDR3 is made up of 13 amino acids. Germline loops: CDR1 SQVTM, CDR2 ANQGSEA. V lost 1 base to trimming and J lost 5 bases, with 10 bases between them. CDR3: CSVEGVEGDTQYF. The CDR3 region has the DNA TGCAGCGTTGAAGGTGTGGAGGGAGATACGCAGTATTTT.

This clonotype came up a few times. This chain uses TRBV11-3 with TRBJ2-2; 14 nucleotides match TRBD2. Germline CDR1 is SGHNT and CDR2 is YENEEA. Trimming took 5 bases from V and 3 from J; bases not matched to a gene: 5. This CDR3 is 17 amino acids long. DNA of the CDR3: TGTGCCAGCAGCCCGGGACTAGCGGGAGCCTACACCGGGGAGCTGTTTTTT. Translating gives CASSPGLAGAYTGELFF.

The table lists this clonotype with many counts. CDR3 sequence (DNA): TGTGCCAGCAGTTACTCCGAGGGCGCGGACACTGAAGCTTTCTTT. It is translated as CASSYSEGADTEAFF. The chain joins TRBV6-5 to TRBJ1-1; D unclear. Trimming removed 0 bases at V and 3 bases at J, with 11 bases between. CDR1 is MNHEY, CDR2 SVGAGI, per germline. This CDR3 comprises 15 residues.

This clonotype is labeled as medium-sized. The chain has TRBV29-1 and TRBJ1-3, with a weak D call TRBD1 (5 bases). Germline CDR1 reads SQVTM; CDR2 reads ANQGSEA. The CDR3 sequence is 15 residues long. V lost 3 bases and J 0 bases, leaving 12 bases between the germline ends. The CDR3 here is CSVDVGTNSGNTIYF. CDR3 DNA sequence: TGCAGCGTTGACGTGGGGACCAACTCTGGAAACACCATATATTTT.

The J gene is TRBJ2-1, the V gene TRBV6-2 or TRBV6-3; TRBD2 aligns across 7 bases. After removal of 2 bases from V and 5 bases from J, the junction contained 9 bases not matched to a gene. CDR3 length: 16 amino acids. Germline CDR1 and CDR2: MNHEY and SVGEGT. The CDR3 sequence: CASSYPGLGRDNEQFF. CDR3 in DNA: TGTGCCAGCAGTTACCCCGGACTAGGGCGGGACAATGAGCAGTTCTTC.

The gene calls are TRBV7-3 and TRBJ2-2; 9 positions agree with TRBD1. Trimming removed 4 bases from V and 3 bases from J; junction bases left unmatched: 3. Germline lookup yields CDR1 SGHTA and CDR2 FQGTGA. There are 15 residues in the CDR3. The CDR3 region has the DNA TGTGCCAGCAGCTCAGGACAGGGGTACACCGGGGAGCTGTTTTTT. It specifies CASSSGQGYTGELFF. Full variable domain (missing parts from reference TRBV7-3 and TRBJ2-2): GAGVSQTPSNKVTEKGKYVELRCDPISGHTALYWYRQSLGQGPEFLIYFQGTGAADDSGLPNDRFFAVRPEGSVSTLKIQRTERGDSAVYLCASSSGQGYTGELFFGEGSRLTVL.

This clonotype qualifies as medium-sized. The gene calls are TRBV7-6 and TRBJ2-5; D may be TRBD2 (5 bases). In germline, CDR1 is SGHVS, CDR2 FNYEAQ. V dropped 8 bases and J dropped 2 bases, with 9 bases sitting between them. The CDR3 is 12 residues long. CDR3 sequence: CASAREQETQYF. In nucleotides, the CDR3 is TGTGCCAGCGCGAGGGAACAAGAGACCCAGTACTTC.

In this sample, this clonotype turned up many times. V gene TRBV12-3 or TRBV12-4 combines with J gene TRBJ1-6; D might be TRBD1 (6 bases). The germline V and J ends were trimmed by 7 bases and 6 bases, with 16 bases remaining between them. There are 15 residues in the CDR3. The CDR3 bases are TGTGCCAGCAAGGGCGGGACACTTGCTAATTCACCCCTCCACTTT. Translation gives CASKGGTLANSPLHF.

There are many counts of this clonotype. V usage is TRBV20-1 and J usage is TRBJ2-1; a possible D gene is TRBD1 (5 bases). The germline V gene encodes CDR1 DFQATT and CDR2 SNEGSKA (reference sequence). The ends were cut back, 3 bases at V and 10 bases at J, with 16 bases in the middle. The CDR3 runs 13 residues. The chain's CDR3 is CSASQGGAREQFF. In nucleotides, the CDR3 is TGCAGTGCTAGCCAGGGTGGGGCCAGGGAGCAGTTCTTC.

This clonotype was seen a few times. The gene calls are TRBV7-2 and TRBJ2-5; perhaps TRBD2 as D (5 bases). Germline V gene lookup returns CDR1 SGHTA and CDR2 FQGNSA. This CDR3 contains 11 residues. V lost 6 bases, J lost 7 bases, and 9 bases lay in between. The CDR3 protein is CASRREGTQYF. The CDR3 DNA follows: TGTGCCAGCAGACGTGAGGGGACCCAGTACTTC.